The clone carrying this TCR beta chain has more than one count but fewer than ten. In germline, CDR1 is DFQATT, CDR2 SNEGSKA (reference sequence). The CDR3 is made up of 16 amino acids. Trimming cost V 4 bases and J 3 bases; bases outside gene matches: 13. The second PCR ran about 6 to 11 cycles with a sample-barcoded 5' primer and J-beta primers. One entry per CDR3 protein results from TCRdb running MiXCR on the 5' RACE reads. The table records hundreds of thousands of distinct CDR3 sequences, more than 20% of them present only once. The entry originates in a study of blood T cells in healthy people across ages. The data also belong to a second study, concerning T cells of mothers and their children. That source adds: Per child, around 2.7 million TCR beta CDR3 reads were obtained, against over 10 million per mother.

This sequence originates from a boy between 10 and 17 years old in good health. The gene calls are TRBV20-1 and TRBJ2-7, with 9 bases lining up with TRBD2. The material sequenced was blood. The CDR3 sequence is CSANPLAGGPNYEQYF. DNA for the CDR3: TGCAGTGCTAACCCATTGGCGGGAGGGCCGAACTACGAGCAGTACTTC.